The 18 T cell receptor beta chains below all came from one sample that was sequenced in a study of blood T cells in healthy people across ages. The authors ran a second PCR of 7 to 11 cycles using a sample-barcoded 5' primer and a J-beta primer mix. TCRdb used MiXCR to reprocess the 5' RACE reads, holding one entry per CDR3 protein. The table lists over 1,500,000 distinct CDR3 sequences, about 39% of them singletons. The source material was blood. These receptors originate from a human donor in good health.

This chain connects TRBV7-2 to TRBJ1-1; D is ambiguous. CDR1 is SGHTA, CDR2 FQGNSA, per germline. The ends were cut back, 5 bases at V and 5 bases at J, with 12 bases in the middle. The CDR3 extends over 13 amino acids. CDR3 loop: CASSRHQGTEAFF. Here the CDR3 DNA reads TGTGCCAGCAGCCGACACCAAGGGACTGAAGCTTTCTTT.

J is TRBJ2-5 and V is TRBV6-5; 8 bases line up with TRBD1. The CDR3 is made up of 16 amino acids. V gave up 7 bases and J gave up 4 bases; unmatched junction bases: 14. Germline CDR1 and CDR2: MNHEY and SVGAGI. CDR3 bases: TGTGCCAGCAACCCACGGGGCAGGGGGCGAGGAGAGACCCAGTACTTC. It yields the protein CASNPRGRGRGETQYF.

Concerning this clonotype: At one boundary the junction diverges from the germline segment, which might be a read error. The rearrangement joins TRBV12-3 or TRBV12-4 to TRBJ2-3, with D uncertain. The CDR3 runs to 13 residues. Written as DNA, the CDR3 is TGCGCCAGCAGCTTGGGTCGCACGGATGCGCAGTATTTT. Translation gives CASSLGRTDAQYF.

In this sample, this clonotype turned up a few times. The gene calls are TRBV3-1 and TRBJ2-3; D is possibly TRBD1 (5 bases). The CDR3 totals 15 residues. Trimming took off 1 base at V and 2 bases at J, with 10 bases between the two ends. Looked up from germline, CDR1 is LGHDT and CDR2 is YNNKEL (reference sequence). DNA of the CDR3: TGTGCCAGCAGCCAAGGACAGCCCGACACAGATACGCAGTATTTT. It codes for CASSQGQPDTDTQYF.

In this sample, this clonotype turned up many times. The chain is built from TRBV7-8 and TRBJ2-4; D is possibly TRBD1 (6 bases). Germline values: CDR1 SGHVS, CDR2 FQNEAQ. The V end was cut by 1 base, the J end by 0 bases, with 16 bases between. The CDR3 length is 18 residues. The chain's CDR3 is CASSLVRGDALAKNIQYF. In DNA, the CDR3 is TGTGCCAGCAGCTTAGTCAGGGGAGATGCCCTAGCCAAAAACATTCAGTACTTC.

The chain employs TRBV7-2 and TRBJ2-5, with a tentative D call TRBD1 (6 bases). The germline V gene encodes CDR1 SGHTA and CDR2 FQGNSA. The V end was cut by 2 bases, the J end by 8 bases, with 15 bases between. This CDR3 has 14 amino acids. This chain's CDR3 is CASSLNRVEPTQYF. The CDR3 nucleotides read TGTGCCAGCAGCTTAAACAGGGTTGAGCCTACCCAGTACTTC.

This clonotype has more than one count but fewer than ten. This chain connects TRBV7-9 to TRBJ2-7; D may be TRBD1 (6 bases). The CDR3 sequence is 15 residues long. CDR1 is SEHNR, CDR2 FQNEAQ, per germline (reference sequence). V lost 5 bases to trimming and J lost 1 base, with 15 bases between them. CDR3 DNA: TGTGCCAGCAGCACAGAAATGGACAGTTCCTACGAGCAGTACTTC. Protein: CASSTEMDSSYEQYF.

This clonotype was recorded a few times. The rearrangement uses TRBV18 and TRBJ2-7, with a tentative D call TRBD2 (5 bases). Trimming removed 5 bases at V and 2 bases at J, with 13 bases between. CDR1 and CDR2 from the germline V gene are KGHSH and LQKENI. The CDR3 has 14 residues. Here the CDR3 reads CASSAGKATYEQYF. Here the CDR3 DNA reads TGTGCCAGCTCAGCCGGGAAGGCCACCTACGAGCAGTACTTC.

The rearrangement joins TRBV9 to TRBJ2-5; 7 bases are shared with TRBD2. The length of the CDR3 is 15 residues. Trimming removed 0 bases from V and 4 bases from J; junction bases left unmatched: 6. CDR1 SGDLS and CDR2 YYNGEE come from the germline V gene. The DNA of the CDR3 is TGTGCCAGCAGCGTAGATACGGGGGGAGGAGAGACCCAGTACTTC. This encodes CASSVDTGGGETQYF.

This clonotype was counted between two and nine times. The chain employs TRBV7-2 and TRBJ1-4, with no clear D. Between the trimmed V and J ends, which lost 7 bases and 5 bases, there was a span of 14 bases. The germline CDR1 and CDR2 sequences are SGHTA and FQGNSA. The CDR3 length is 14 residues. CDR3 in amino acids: CASNRRRGNEKLFF. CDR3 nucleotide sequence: TGTGCCAGCAACCGCCGACGTGGCAATGAAAAACTGTTTTTT.

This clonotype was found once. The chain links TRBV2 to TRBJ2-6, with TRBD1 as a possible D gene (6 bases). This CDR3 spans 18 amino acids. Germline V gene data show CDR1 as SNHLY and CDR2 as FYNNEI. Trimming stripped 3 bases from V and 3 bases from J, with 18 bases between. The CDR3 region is CASSDERGIVYGANVLTF. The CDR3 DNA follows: TGTGCCAGCAGTGACGAGAGGGGGATCGTATATGGGGCCAACGTCCTGACTTTC.

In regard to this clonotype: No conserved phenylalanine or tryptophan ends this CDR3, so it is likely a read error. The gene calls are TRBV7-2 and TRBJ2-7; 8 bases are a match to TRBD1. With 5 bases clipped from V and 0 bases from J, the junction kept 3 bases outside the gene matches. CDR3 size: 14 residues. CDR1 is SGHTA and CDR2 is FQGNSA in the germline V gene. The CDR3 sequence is CASSTGTGSYEQYC. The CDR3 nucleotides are TGTGCCAGCAGCACCGGGACAGGCTCCTACGAGCAGTACTGC.

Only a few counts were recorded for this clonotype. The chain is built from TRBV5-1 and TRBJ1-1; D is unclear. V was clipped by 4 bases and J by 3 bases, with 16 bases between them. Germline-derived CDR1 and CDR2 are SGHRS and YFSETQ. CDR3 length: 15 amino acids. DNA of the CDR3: TGCGCCAGCAGCCCCGCGGGTCAGCTTTACACTGAAGCTTTCTTT. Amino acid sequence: CASSPAGQLYTEAFF.

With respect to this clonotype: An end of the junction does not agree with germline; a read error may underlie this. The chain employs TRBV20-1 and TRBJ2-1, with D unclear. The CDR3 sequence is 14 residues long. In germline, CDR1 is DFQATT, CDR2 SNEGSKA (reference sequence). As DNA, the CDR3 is TGCAGTGCTACCGGACGGAGCTCCTACAATGGGCAGTTCTTC. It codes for CSATGRSSYNGQFF.

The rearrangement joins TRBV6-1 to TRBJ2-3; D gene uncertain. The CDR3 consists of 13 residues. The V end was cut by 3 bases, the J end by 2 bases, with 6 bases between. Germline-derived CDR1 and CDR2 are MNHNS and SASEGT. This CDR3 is CASSEVVTDTQYF. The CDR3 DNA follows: TGTGCCAGCAGTGAGGTGGTCACAGATACGCAGTATTTT.

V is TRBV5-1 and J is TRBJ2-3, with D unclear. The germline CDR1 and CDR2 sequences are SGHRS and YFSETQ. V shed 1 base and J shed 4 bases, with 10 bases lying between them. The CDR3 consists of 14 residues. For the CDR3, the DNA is TGCGCCAGCAGCTTGAAGGCCAAGGCAGATACGCAGTATTTT. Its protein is CASSLKAKADTQYF.

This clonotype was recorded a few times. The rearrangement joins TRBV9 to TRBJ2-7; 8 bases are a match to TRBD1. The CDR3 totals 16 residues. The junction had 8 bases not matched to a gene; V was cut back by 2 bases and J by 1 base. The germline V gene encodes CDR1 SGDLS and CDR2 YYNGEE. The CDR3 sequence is CASSVSVGQDSYEQYF. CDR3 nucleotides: TGTGCCAGCAGCGTTAGCGTGGGACAGGATTCCTACGAGCAGTACTTC.

CDR3 region: CSARDWTSGVQETQYF. The CDR3 DNA follows: TGCAGTGCTAGGGATTGGACTAGCGGGGTCCAAGAGACCCAGTACTTC. J is TRBJ2-7 and V is TRBV20-1, with 12 bases aligning to TRBD2. The end of the DNA is better explained by TRBJ2-5, so the J call may be wrong. Germline CDR1 is DFQATT and CDR2 is SNEGSKA (reference sequence). The CDR3 has 16 residues.